This is a list of T cell receptor beta chains from one sample in a study of T cells after yellow fever vaccination. One entry per CDR3 protein results from TCRdb running MiXCR on the 5' RACE reads. The sample records over 110,000 distinct CDR3 sequences, 7.7% being singletons. The specimen comprised CD4+ T cells sorted from PBMCs, sampled 5 days after the yellow fever booster vaccination. The receptors come from a man aged 25-45 years who received the YFV17D yellow fever vaccine. The CDR3 runs from the conserved cysteine through the conserved F or W. A D gene is named only where the DNA matches it firmly. Clone size is stated in some rows and not others, as once, few, many or a class when expanded.

v_call	d_call	j_call	clone_size	cdr3_aa	cdr3_nt
TRBV7-3	-	TRBJ2-5	many	CASSPGPRGTETQYF	TGTGCCAGCAGCCCCGGACCGAGGGGGACGGAGACCCAGTACTTC
TRBV12-3/TRBV12-4	-	TRBJ2-1	few	CASTNWGEQFF	TGTGCCAGCACCAATTGGGGGGAGCAGTTCTTC
TRBV20-1	-	TRBJ2-1	few	CSVRTFTGNHYNEQFF	TGCAGTGTTCGCACCTTTACAGGGAATCATTACAATGAGCAGTTCTTC
TRBV7-6	-	TRBJ2-1	many	CASSSRDTVGEQFF	TGTGCCAGCAGCTCCCGGGACACGGTGGGGGAGCAGTTCTTC
TRBV4-1	TRBD2	TRBJ2-2	few	CASSPLASGSNTGELFF	TGCGCCAGCAGCCCTTTGGCCAGCGGGAGTAACACCGGGGAGCTGTTTTTT
TRBV29-1	TRBD2	TRBJ2-1	many	CSVLGLAGRYEQFF	TGCAGCGTTCTCGGACTAGCGGGAAGGTATGAGCAGTTCTTC
TRBV19	TRBD1	TRBJ1-5	-	CASSSRPQGRFNQPQHF	TGTGCCAGTAGTTCCCGACCACAGGGGAGATTCAATCAGCCCCAGCATTTT
TRBV10-3	TRBD1	TRBJ2-7	many	CAISEPGQGWYEQYF	TGTGCCATCAGTGAGCCGGGACAGGGGTGGTACGAGCAGTACTTC
TRBV4-3	TRBD1	TRBJ2-7	many	CASSLDTGQGADEQYF	TGCGCCAGCAGCCTAGATACGGGACAGGGGGCTGACGAGCAGTACTTC
TRBV4-3	TRBD1	TRBJ2-6	many	CASSQVLTDRVGANVLTF	TGCGCCAGCAGCCAAGTCCTGACTGACAGGGTTGGGGCCAACGTCCTGACTTTC
TRBV3-1	TRBD2	TRBJ2-5	many	CASSLGGEGTQYF	TGTGCCAGCAGCCTCGGGGGGGAGGGGACCCAGTACTTC
TRBV24-1	-	TRBJ2-5	many	CATSDPRGEETQYF	TGTGCCACCAGTGATCCCAGGGGGGAAGAGACCCAGTACTTC
TRBV5-1	-	TRBJ2-5	-	CASSKYQETQYF	TGCGCCAGCAGCAAGTACCAAGAGACCCAGTACTTC
TRBV5-1	-	TRBJ2-7	-	CASSAPSLSYEQYF	TGCGCCAGCAGCGCCCCCAGCCTCTCCTACGAGCAGTACTTC
TRBV28	-	TRBJ2-1	many	CASSLLVNEQFF	TGTGCCAGCAGTTTATTAGTAAATGAGCAGTTCTTC
TRBV12-3/TRBV12-4	TRBD1	TRBJ2-1	-	CASSLARSGTGVRHEQFF	TGTGCCAGCAGTTTAGCGCGGAGTGGGACAGGGGTCAGGCATGAGCAGTTCTTC
TRBV4-3	-	TRBJ2-7	-	CASSQQTVAYEQYF	TGCGCCAGCAGCCAGCAGACAGTGGCCTACGAGCAGTACTTC